A selection of T cell receptor beta chains follows, all from one sample in a study of blood T cell repertoires in COVID-19. Only in-frame clones appear in the TCRdb table, and some are missing; sequencing was by immunoSEQ multiplex PCR. The sample contains about 250,000 clones, about 80% of which appear only once. Material for sequencing was peripheral blood. Receptor source: a person between 70 and 80 years old with COVID-19, enrolled during active disease. Both conserved end residues are part of each CDR3. Fields, in order: J gene, clone size, D gene, V gene, CDR3 length, CDR3 DNA, CDR3 protein. The D gene is left open where the match is weak. The size entry is marked missing in some rows and otherwise reads once, few, many or a size class.

j_call: TRBJ1-6; clone_size: once; d_call: TRBD1; v_call: TRBV7-9; cdr3_length: 14; cdr3_nt: TGTGCCAGCAGCTTTGAGGGGGCGGACTCACCCCTCCACTTT; cdr3_aa: CASSFEGADSPLHF
j_call: TRBJ2-7; clone_size: NA; d_call: NA; v_call: TRBV27; cdr3_length: 13; cdr3_nt: TGTGCCAGCAGTTACAGGGAGTATTACGAGCAGTACTTC; cdr3_aa: CASSYREYYEQYF
j_call: TRBJ2-5; clone_size: NA; d_call: TRBD1; v_call: TRBV5-4; cdr3_length: 15; cdr3_nt: TGTGCCAGCAGCCAACGGACAGGGGGCTGGGAGACCCAGTACTTC; cdr3_aa: CASSQRTGGWETQYF
j_call: TRBJ2-4; clone_size: NA; d_call: NA; v_call: TRBV6-5; cdr3_length: 16; cdr3_nt: TGTGCCAGCAGTTACTCCCCGGGAATTGCCAAAAACATTCAGTACTTC; cdr3_aa: CASSYSPGIAKNIQYF
j_call: TRBJ2-4; clone_size: NA; d_call: TRBD1; v_call: TRBV28; cdr3_length: 16; cdr3_nt: TGTGCCAGCAGTCCATCAGGACAGGGCATGAGGAACATTCAGTACTTC; cdr3_aa: CASSPSGQGMRNIQYF
j_call: TRBJ1-2; clone_size: NA; d_call: NA; v_call: TRBV6-1; cdr3_length: 18; cdr3_nt: TGTGCCAGCAGTGAAGGGCGAGAAAGGGGCTATATGAACTATGGCTACACCTTC; cdr3_aa: CASSEGRERGYMNYGYTF
j_call: TRBJ2-7; clone_size: NA; d_call: TRBD1; v_call: TRBV7-7; cdr3_length: 15; cdr3_nt: TGTGCCAGCAGCTCCCCGGACAGGGGAGACTACGAGCAGTACTTC; cdr3_aa: CASSSPDRGDYEQYF
j_call: TRBJ2-2; clone_size: NA; d_call: TRBD2; v_call: TRBV7-2; cdr3_length: 16; cdr3_nt: TGTGCCAGCAGCTTACGCGACAGCGGGATCACCGGGGAGCTGTTTTTT; cdr3_aa: CASSLRDSGITGELFF
j_call: TRBJ2-7; clone_size: few; d_call: NA; v_call: TRBV28; cdr3_length: 15; cdr3_nt: TGTGCCAGCAGTTCGAGCGGACGGAGGACCTACGAGCAGTACTTC; cdr3_aa: CASSSSGRRTYEQYF
j_call: TRBJ2-1; clone_size: NA; d_call: NA; v_call: TRBV10-3; cdr3_length: 15; cdr3_nt: TGTGCCATCAGTGATACAGGTATCTCCTACAATGAGCAGTTCTTC; cdr3_aa: CAISDTGISYNEQFF
j_call: TRBJ2-3; clone_size: NA; d_call: NA; v_call: TRBV11-1; cdr3_length: 15; cdr3_nt: TGTGCCAGCAGCCCGAGGAGGGCAAACACAGATACGCAGTATTTT; cdr3_aa: CASSPRRANTDTQYF
j_call: TRBJ2-7; clone_size: NA; d_call: TRBD2; v_call: TRBV6-2/TRBV6-3; cdr3_length: 16; cdr3_nt: TGTGCCAGCAGTTACTCTTCTAGCGGGAGACCCTACGAGCAGTACTTC; cdr3_aa: CASSYSSSGRPYEQYF
j_call: TRBJ1-1; clone_size: NA; d_call: NA; v_call: TRBV3-1/TRBV3-2; cdr3_length: 16; cdr3_nt: TGTGCCAGCAGCCATAGAGGGCCGCAACACCCCACTGAAGCTTTCTTT; cdr3_aa: CASSHRGPQHPTEAFF
j_call: TRBJ1-6; clone_size: NA; d_call: NA; v_call: TRBV30; cdr3_length: 15; cdr3_nt: TGTGCCTGGAGTGTACAATTTGGTGGAGGTCCACCCCTCCACTTT; cdr3_aa: CAWSVQFGGGPPLHF
j_call: TRBJ2-3; clone_size: few; d_call: TRBD2; v_call: TRBV7-2; cdr3_length: 16; cdr3_nt: TGTGCCAGCAGCTCCGTGGGGCGGGGGGGACAAGATACGCAGTATTTT; cdr3_aa: CASSSVGRGGQDTQYF
j_call: TRBJ1-1; clone_size: NA; d_call: NA; v_call: TRBV7-3; cdr3_length: 14; cdr3_nt: TGTGCCAGCAGCTTAAGGAGGGTGGACACTGAAGCTTTCTTT; cdr3_aa: CASSLRRVDTEAFF
j_call: TRBJ2-7; clone_size: once; d_call: NA; v_call: TRBV5-5; cdr3_length: 16; cdr3_nt: TGTGCCAGCAGCCCGAGTCCGGGACTGGACTCGTACGAGCAGTACTTC; cdr3_aa: CASSPSPGLDSYEQYF
j_call: TRBJ2-1; clone_size: NA; d_call: NA; v_call: TRBV27; cdr3_length: 13; cdr3_nt: TGTGCCAGCAGCTACACGGGAAAGTGGGAGCAGTTCTTC; cdr3_aa: CASSYTGKWEQFF
j_call: TRBJ2-1; clone_size: NA; d_call: TRBD1; v_call: TRBV6-6; cdr3_length: 15; cdr3_nt: TGTGCCAGCAGAAACCGGGACAGCCTGAACAATGAGCAGTTCTTC; cdr3_aa: CASRNRDSLNNEQFF
j_call: TRBJ1-1; clone_size: NA; d_call: NA; v_call: TRBV6-2/TRBV6-3; cdr3_length: 16; cdr3_nt: TGTGCCAGCAGTTATCGGCAGGGCCGGACGGACACTGAAGCTTTCTTT; cdr3_aa: CASSYRQGRTDTEAFF
j_call: TRBJ2-7; clone_size: NA; d_call: NA; v_call: TRBV29-1; cdr3_length: 12; cdr3_nt: TGCAGCGTTGATGACGGGACCTACGAGCAGTACTTC; cdr3_aa: CSVDDGTYEQYF
j_call: TRBJ1-5; clone_size: once; d_call: TRBD1; v_call: TRBV19; cdr3_length: 16; cdr3_nt: TGTGCCAGTAGTCCCCGACAGGGGGCAAGGAATCAGCCCCAGCATTTT; cdr3_aa: CASSPRQGARNQPQHF
j_call: TRBJ1-4; clone_size: NA; d_call: NA; v_call: TRBV28; cdr3_length: 14; cdr3_nt: TGTGCCAGCAGTTCGGGGGGTTTGGATGAAAAACTGTTTTTT; cdr3_aa: CASSSGGLDEKLFF
j_call: TRBJ2-3; clone_size: NA; d_call: NA; v_call: TRBV27; cdr3_length: 15; cdr3_nt: TGTGCCAGCAGTTCCGCGGGACAGATCACAGATACGCAGTATTTT; cdr3_aa: CASSSAGQITDTQYF
j_call: TRBJ1-4; clone_size: NA; d_call: TRBD1; v_call: TRBV6-5; cdr3_length: 14; cdr3_nt: TGTGCCAGCAGTTATGACAGGGTGGTGGAAAAACTGTTTTTT; cdr3_aa: CASSYDRVVEKLFF
j_call: TRBJ1-2; clone_size: NA; d_call: NA; v_call: TRBV28; cdr3_length: 14; cdr3_nt: TGTGCCAGCAGTGTCTCTTCCCTTTTCTATGGCTACACCTTC; cdr3_aa: CASSVSSLFYGYTF
j_call: TRBJ2-2; clone_size: NA; d_call: NA; v_call: TRBV7-2; cdr3_length: 16; cdr3_nt: TGTGCCAGCAGCCCCCTCAGGGGACGGAACACCGGGGAGCTGTTTTTT; cdr3_aa: CASSPLRGRNTGELFF
j_call: TRBJ2-3; clone_size: NA; d_call: NA; v_call: TRBV27; cdr3_length: 13; cdr3_nt: TGTGCCAGCAGTTGGGACAAGCCAGATACGCAGTATTTT; cdr3_aa: CASSWDKPDTQYF
j_call: TRBJ1-6; clone_size: NA; d_call: TRBD1; v_call: TRBV7-9; cdr3_length: 16; cdr3_nt: TGTGCCAGCAGCCTAGGGACAGGGGGTTACAATTCACCCCTCCACTTT; cdr3_aa: CASSLGTGGYNSPLHF
j_call: TRBJ1-1; clone_size: NA; d_call: TRBD1; v_call: TRBV18; cdr3_length: 14; cdr3_nt: TGTGCCAGCTCACCGGACAGGGATCGCGCTGAAGCTTTCTTT; cdr3_aa: CASSPDRDRAEAFF
j_call: TRBJ2-2; clone_size: NA; d_call: TRBD2; v_call: TRBV6-2/TRBV6-3; cdr3_length: 18; cdr3_nt: TGTGCCAGCAGTTACGCTAGCGGGAGGCCCTCCCCGGCCCGGGAGCTGTTTTTT; cdr3_aa: CASSYASGRPSPARELFF
j_call: TRBJ2-7; clone_size: once; d_call: TRBD1; v_call: TRBV7-2; cdr3_length: 14; cdr3_nt: TGTGCCAGCAGCTTCGACAGGGGCTCCTACGAGCAGTACTTC; cdr3_aa: CASSFDRGSYEQYF
j_call: TRBJ1-5; clone_size: NA; d_call: NA; v_call: TRBV28; cdr3_length: 15; cdr3_nt: TGTGCCAGCAGTTTTTCGGGAGCGGGGGGTCAGCCCCAGCATTTT; cdr3_aa: CASSFSGAGGQPQHF
j_call: TRBJ2-7; clone_size: NA; d_call: TRBD1; v_call: TRBV5-5; cdr3_length: 15; cdr3_nt: TGTGCCAGCAGCTTGGCGCCAGGGGGCGCATACGAGCAGTACTTC; cdr3_aa: CASSLAPGGAYEQYF
j_call: TRBJ1-2; clone_size: NA; d_call: TRBD1; v_call: TRBV4-2; cdr3_length: 15; cdr3_nt: TGTGCCAGCAGCTACAACAGGGGAATAGGGGATGGCTACACCTTC; cdr3_aa: CASSYNRGIGDGYTF
j_call: TRBJ1-5; clone_size: NA; d_call: NA; v_call: TRBV12-3/TRBV12-4; cdr3_length: 13; cdr3_nt: TGTGCCAGCAGCCTAGAGGGGGATCAGCCCCAGCATTTT; cdr3_aa: CASSLEGDQPQHF
j_call: TRBJ1-4; clone_size: NA; d_call: TRBD1; v_call: TRBV27; cdr3_length: 14; cdr3_nt: TGTGCCACCGGGCCGGGGACAGCTAATGAAAAACTGTTTTTT; cdr3_aa: CATGPGTANEKLFF
j_call: TRBJ1-5; clone_size: NA; d_call: TRBD1; v_call: TRBV3-1/TRBV3-2; cdr3_length: 12; cdr3_nt: TGTGCCAGCAGCCGGGGGACAGAACAGGCGCATTTT; cdr3_aa: CASSRGTEQAHF
j_call: TRBJ2-7; clone_size: NA; d_call: NA; v_call: TRBV24-1; cdr3_length: 14; cdr3_nt: TGTGCCACCAGTGAGCTTAGACTGCATTCCCCGCAGTACTTC; cdr3_aa: CATSELRLHSPQYF
j_call: TRBJ1-6; clone_size: NA; d_call: TRBD1; v_call: TRBV30; cdr3_length: 15; cdr3_nt: TGTGCCTGGAGACCACAGGGGACGAAACGCTCACCCCTCCACTTT; cdr3_aa: CAWRPQGTKRSPLHF
j_call: TRBJ2-1; clone_size: once; d_call: TRBD1; v_call: TRBV5-1; cdr3_length: 17; cdr3_nt: TGCGCCAGCAGCTTGCAACTGGGACAGGGTTCCTACAATGAGCAGTTCTTC; cdr3_aa: CASSLQLGQGSYNEQFF
j_call: TRBJ1-4; clone_size: NA; d_call: NA; v_call: TRBV6-5; cdr3_length: 15; cdr3_nt: TGTGCCAGCAGGCTTGTTGCAGGGGAATACGAAAAACTGTTTTTT; cdr3_aa: CASRLVAGEYEKLFF
j_call: TRBJ1-5; clone_size: once; d_call: TRBD1; v_call: TRBV5-8; cdr3_length: 17; cdr3_nt: TGTGCCAGCAGCTTCGGACAGGGCTTATTGAGCAATCAGCCCCAGCATTTT; cdr3_aa: CASSFGQGLLSNQPQHF
j_call: TRBJ2-1; clone_size: NA; d_call: NA; v_call: TRBV7-2; cdr3_length: 16; cdr3_nt: TGTGCCAGCAGCCCAGCGCAGGGTAGCTCCTACAATGAGCAGTTCTTC; cdr3_aa: CASSPAQGSSYNEQFF
j_call: TRBJ1-1; clone_size: NA; d_call: TRBD1; v_call: TRBV18; cdr3_length: 15; cdr3_nt: TGTGCCAGCTCACCCGGCCAGGGGGTTTGGACTGAAGCTTTCTTT; cdr3_aa: CASSPGQGVWTEAFF
j_call: TRBJ2-2; clone_size: NA; d_call: NA; v_call: TRBV7-8; cdr3_length: 14; cdr3_nt: TGTGCCAGCAGCTCGACTAGTGGGACCGGGGAGCTGTTTTTT; cdr3_aa: CASSSTSGTGELFF
j_call: TRBJ1-1; clone_size: NA; d_call: TRBD1; v_call: TRBV11-2; cdr3_length: 14; cdr3_nt: TGTGCCAGCAGCTTATCGCAGGGGGTGTCTGAAGCTTTCTTT; cdr3_aa: CASSLSQGVSEAFF
j_call: TRBJ2-5; clone_size: NA; d_call: NA; v_call: TRBV6-2/TRBV6-3; cdr3_length: 13; cdr3_nt: TGTGCCAGCAGTTACTCTTCCCCCCTAGTCCCCAACTTC; cdr3_aa: CASSYSSPLVPNF
j_call: TRBJ1-2; clone_size: NA; d_call: TRBD1; v_call: TRBV27; cdr3_length: 20; cdr3_nt: TGTGCCAGCCTCGGTCCAGGGCGGGGTTTCGGACAGGCCACTAACTATGGCTACACCTTC; cdr3_aa: CASLGPGRGFGQATNYGYTF
j_call: TRBJ1-3; clone_size: NA; d_call: NA; v_call: TRBV15; cdr3_length: 14; cdr3_nt: TGTGCCACCAGCAGAGTGGGGGCCCGAAACACCATATATTTT; cdr3_aa: CATSRVGARNTIYF